Listed below are T cell receptor beta chains from one sample, sequenced in a study of T cells in localized non-small cell lung cancer. Some clones are missing from TCRdb's copy, which holds only in-frame ones; the method was immunoSEQ multiplex PCR. The sample gives 1,000 or so clones, approximately 20% of which show up once; roughly 10% is in the top ten. The sample consisted of normal lung tissue next to the tumor, taken before any cancer treatment. Source of these receptors: a male donor at least 60 years old with stage II squamous cell lung carcinoma. Each CDR3 is given with its conserved first and last residue. The D gene is left open where the match is weak. Some rows have no size entry. The others give once, few or many, or a class for an expanded clone.

medium-sized	TRBJ2-7	.	TRBV11-3	CASSSGTKIGSEQYF	TGTGCCAGCAGCTCCGGGACCAAAATCGGAAGCGAGCAGTACTTC
once	TRBJ1-6	.	TRBV30	CAWSAFSTLTTGKRSYNSPLHF	TGTGCCTGGAGTGCCTTCTCGACCCTAACGACAGGAAAGCGCTCCTATAATTCACCCCTCCACTTT
.	TRBJ2-1	.	TRBV11-3	CASSIPPRNAYNEQFF	TGTGCCAGCAGCATCCCCCCCCGTAATGCCTACAATGAGCAGTTCTTC
few	TRBJ1-3	.	TRBV9	CASSVSGSSGNTIYF	TGTGCCAGCAGCGTAAGTGGTAGCTCTGGAAACACCATATATTTT
.	TRBJ2-3	.	TRBV30	CAWSRPKLVPRTRSTDTQYF	TGTGCCTGGAGTCGTCCCAAGCTAGTACCACGAACCCGTAGCACAGATACGCAGTATTTT
.	TRBJ1-1	TRBD1	TRBV19	CASYQSGTGATEAFF	TGTGCCAGTTACCAGTCCGGGACAGGGGCCACTGAAGCTTTCTTT
.	TRBJ2-2	.	TRBV11-3	CASSFLSIGNKIGELFF	TGTGCCAGCAGCTTTCTCAGTATCGGGAACAAGATTGGGGAGCTGTTTTTT
medium-sized	TRBJ1-2	.	TRBV6-8	CASSSGTSRRYGYTF	TGTGCCAGCAGTTCAGGGACATCCCGTCGGTATGGCTACACCTTC
.	TRBJ1-1	TRBD1	TRBV18	CASSQTGLFTEAFF	TGTGCCAGCTCACAGACAGGGTTGTTCACTGAAGCTTTCTTT
.	TRBJ1-2	TRBD1	TRBV14	CASSPRQGGYTF	TGTGCCAGCAGCCCCCGACAGGGGGGCTACACCTTC
few	TRBJ2-7	.	TRBV29-1	CSVDLGHYEQYF	TGCAGCGTTGACCTGGGACACTACGAGCAGTACTTC
few	TRBJ2-2	TRBD1	TRBV11-3	CASSLVGTGATGELFF	TGTGCCAGCAGCTTAGTGGGGACAGGGGCCACCGGGGAGCTGTTTTTT
few	TRBJ2-7	.	TRBV9	CASSEIRGYEQYF	TGTGCCAGCAGCGAGATTAGGGGTTACGAGCAGTACTTC
few	TRBJ1-5	.	TRBV14	CASSHCRDSNQPQHF	TGTGCCAGCAGCCATTGTCGGGACAGCAATCAGCCCCAGCATTTT
few	TRBJ2-5	.	TRBV7-7	CASSLFRASQETQYF	TGTGCCAGCAGCTTATTCAGGGCCTCCCAAGAGACCCAGTACTTC
large	TRBJ1-6	TRBD1	TRBV19	CASSTGQRNSPLHF	TGTGCCAGTAGTACGGGACAGCGAAATTCACCCCTCCACTTT
large	TRBJ2-7	TRBD2	TRBV28	CASSLGGNYEQYF	TGTGCCAGCAGTCTCGGGGGGAACTACGAGCAGTACTTC
.	TRBJ2-7	TRBD2	TRBV9	CASSVGAGVYEQYF	TGTGCCAGCAGCGTAGGGGCGGGGGTCTACGAGCAGTACTTC
.	TRBJ1-5	.	TRBV19	CASSMGNTRPQHF	TGTGCCAGTAGTATGGGAAATACTCGGCCCCAGCATTTT
.	TRBJ1-2	TRBD1	TRBV4-1	CASSQDMGTGGARGYTF	TGCGCCAGCAGCCAAGATATGGGGACAGGGGGCGCTAGAGGCTACACCTTC
.	TRBJ2-7	.	TRBV16	CASSPQGLWPNF	TGTGCCAGCAGCCCCCAGGGTCTTTGGCCCAACTTC
.	TRBJ2-1	.	TRBV11-3	CASSLGTTYNEQFF	TGTGCCAGCAGCTTGGGGACCACTTACAATGAGCAGTTCTTC
.	TRBJ2-1	.	TRBV23-1	CASSQEWGNEQFF	TGCGCCAGCAGCCAAGAATGGGGGAATGAGCAGTTCTTC
.	TRBJ2-7	.	TRBV6-8	CASTIGAGSHEQYF	TGTGCCAGCACAATCGGGGCAGGCTCGCACGAGCAGTACTTC
large	TRBJ2-6	.	TRBV9	CASRREVGANVLTF	TGTGCCAGCAGGCGAGAGGTTGGGGCCAACGTCCTGACTTTC
.	TRBJ2-5	.	TRBV19	CASSILGGEHKTQYF	TGTGCCAGTAGTATCCTAGGAGGGGAACATAAGACCCAGTACTTC
few	TRBJ1-2	.	TRBV29-1	CSVSHSDTYGYTF	TGCAGCGTTTCCCACTCGGACACCTATGGCTACACCTTC
.	TRBJ2-3	.	TRBV11-3	CASSLGGGWSTDTQYF	TGTGCCAGCAGCTTGGGTGGGGGCTGGTCCACAGATACGCAGTATTTT
few	TRBJ2-2	TRBD1	TRBV11-3	CASKSRQGDTGELFF	TGTGCCAGCAAGTCGAGACAGGGAGATACCGGGGAGCTGTTTTTT
few	TRBJ1-4	.	TRBV9	CASSELRRYNEKLFF	TGTGCCAGCAGTGAATTAAGAAGATATAATGAAAAACTGTTTTTT
.	TRBJ2-1	TRBD1	TRBV6-8	CASSSPGQGRNEQFF	TGTGCCAGCAGTTCCCCGGGACAGGGGAGGAATGAGCAGTTCTTC
.	TRBJ1-1	.	TRBV18	CASSPGETEAFF	TGTGCCAGCTCACCAGGGGAGACTGAAGCTTTCTTT
.	TRBJ1-5	.	TRBV15	CATSRGGSGQPQHF	TGTGCCACCAGCAGAGGGGGATCGGGGCAGCCCCAGCATTTT
medium-sized	TRBJ2-5	TRBD1	TRBV6-8	CASSSGQVQETQYF	TGTGCCAGCAGCTCGGGACAGGTCCAAGAGACCCAGTACTTC
.	TRBJ1-5	TRBD1	TRBV28	CASRIQGAVLQPQHF	TGTGCCAGCAGGATACAGGGGGCCGTACTGCAGCCCCAGCATTTT
.	TRBJ2-3	TRBD2	TRBV14	CASSQLAGVGDTQYF	TGTGCCAGCAGCCAGCTAGCGGGAGTAGGTGATACGCAGTATTTT
.	TRBJ2-1	.	TRBV28	CASTSRRTGNEQFF	TGTGCCAGTACCTCAAGGAGAACGGGCAATGAGCAGTTCTTC
large	TRBJ1-3	.	TRBV6-8	CASRRTDQAGNTIYF	TGTGCCAGCAGACGGACAGACCAAGCTGGAAACACCATATATTTT
.	TRBJ2-1	TRBD1	TRBV15	CATSKTGDRGHNEQFF	TGTGCCACCAGCAAAACCGGGGACAGGGGCCACAATGAGCAGTTCTTC
.	TRBJ2-1	.	TRBV28	CASSLRTVNEQFF	TGTGCCAGCAGTCTTAGGACAGTCAATGAGCAGTTCTTC
medium-sized	TRBJ2-2	.	TRBV6-8	CASTVETLWTGELFF	TGTGCCAGCACCGTCGAGACTTTGTGGACCGGGGAGCTGTTTTTT